This passage covers 4 T cell receptor beta chains from one sample sequenced in a study of tumor-infiltrating lymphocytes in primary liver carcinoma. For each extraction, RNA and DNA were obtained together from approximately 20-30 mg of unsorted bulk tissue. With a constant-region primer, TCR beta cDNA was made from roughly 500 ng of total RNA. Modified slightly, ARM-PCR produced TCR beta libraries over three nested multiplex PCR rounds. The opening two PCR rounds, about 11 cycles each, paired TRBV1-TRBV30 forward primers with a C-beta reverse primer. A single record per CDR3 protein comes from TCRdb applying MiXCR to the multiplex PCR reads. The sample shows around 78,000 distinct CDR3 sequences, about two thirds of them seen only once. What was sequenced was liver tumor tissue from sampling region 4. Documented subset: tumor region T4, right-lateral pole. These TCRs come from an older woman with primary liver carcinoma and hepatitis B virus infection.

About this clonotype itself: Relative to the germline gene, one junction end is altered; a read error may explain this. The genes are TRBV11-2 and TRBJ2-1; D is perhaps TRBD2 (5 bases). CDR1 and CDR2 (germline): SGHAT, FQNNGV. The CDR3 extends over 14 amino acids. The CDR3 region is CASSLDSRYSEQFF. CDR3 nucleotides: TGTGCTAGCAGTCTGGACTCGAGGTATAGTGAGCAGTTCTTC.

This clonotype came up many times. The chain links TRBV6-5 to TRBJ1-2; 10 bases line up with TRBD1. V trimming: 4 bases; J trimming: 7 bases; junction bases outside the gene matches: 6. The germline CDR1 and CDR2 sequences are MNHEY and SVGAGI. The CDR3 is made up of 14 amino acids. Here the CDR3 DNA reads TGTGCCAGCAGTTCGACAGGGGGCGCAAGTGGCTACACCTTC. Translation gives CASSSTGGASGYTF.

This clonotype was observed at least ten times. The CDR3, as DNA: TGCGCCACCGCGGGAGAAAGGGACACAGATACGCAGTATTTT. This gives the protein CATAGERDTDTQYF. The chain carries TRBV10-1 and TRBJ2-3; 7 bases agree with TRBD2. The CDR3 sequence is 14 residues long. With V trimmed by 10 bases and J by 2 bases, 9 bases remained unmatched. The V gene's germline CDR1 is WNHNN and CDR2 SYGVQD (reference sequence).

As concerns this clonotype: An end of the junction does not agree with germline; a read error may underlie this. The V gene is TRBV12-5, the J gene TRBJ2-3; D is perhaps TRBD1 (6 bases). CDR1 and CDR2 from the germline V gene are LGHNT and FRNRAP. The CDR3 length is 15 residues. The CDR3 loop reads CACGFTGFDTDTQYF. Here the CDR3 DNA reads TGTGCTTGTGGTTTTACAGGGTTCGACACAGATACACAGTATTTT.